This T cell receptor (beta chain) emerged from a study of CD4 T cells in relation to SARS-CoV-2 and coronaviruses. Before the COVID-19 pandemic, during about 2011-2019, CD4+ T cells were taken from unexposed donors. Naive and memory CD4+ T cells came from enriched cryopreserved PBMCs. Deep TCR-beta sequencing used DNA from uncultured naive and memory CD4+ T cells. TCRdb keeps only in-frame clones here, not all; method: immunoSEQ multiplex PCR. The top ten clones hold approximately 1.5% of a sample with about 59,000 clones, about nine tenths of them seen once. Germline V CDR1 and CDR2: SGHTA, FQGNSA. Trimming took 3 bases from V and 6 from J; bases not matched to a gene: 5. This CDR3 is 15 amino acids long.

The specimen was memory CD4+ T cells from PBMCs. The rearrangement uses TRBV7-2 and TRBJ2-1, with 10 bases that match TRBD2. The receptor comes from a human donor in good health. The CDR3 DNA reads TGTGCCAGCAGCTTGGGGACTAGCGTAGGCAATGAGCAGTTCTTC. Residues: CASSLGTSVGNEQFF.